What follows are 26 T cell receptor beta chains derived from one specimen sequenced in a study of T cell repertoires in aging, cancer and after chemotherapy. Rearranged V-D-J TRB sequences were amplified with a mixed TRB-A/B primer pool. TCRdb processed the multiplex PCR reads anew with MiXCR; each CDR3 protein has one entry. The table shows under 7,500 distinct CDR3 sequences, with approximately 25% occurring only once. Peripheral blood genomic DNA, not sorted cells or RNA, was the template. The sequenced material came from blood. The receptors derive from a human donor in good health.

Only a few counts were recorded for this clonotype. The CDR3 protein is CASSGTGLTDTQYF. The DNA for the CDR3 is TGTGCCAGCAGTGGGACAGGGCTAACGGATACGCAGTATTTT. This sequence joins TRBV12-3 or TRBV12-4 and TRBJ2-3; 9 bases match TRBD1. The ends lost 5 bases at V and 6 bases at J; junction bases unmatched: 6. CDR3 size: 14 residues.

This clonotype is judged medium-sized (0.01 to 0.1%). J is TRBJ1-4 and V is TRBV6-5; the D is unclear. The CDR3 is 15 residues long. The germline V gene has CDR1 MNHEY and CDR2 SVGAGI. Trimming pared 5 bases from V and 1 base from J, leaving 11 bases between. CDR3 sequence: CASSLLGRTNEKLFF. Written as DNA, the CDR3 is TGTGCCAGCAGTCTCCTCGGTCGAACTAATGAAAAACTGTTTTTT.

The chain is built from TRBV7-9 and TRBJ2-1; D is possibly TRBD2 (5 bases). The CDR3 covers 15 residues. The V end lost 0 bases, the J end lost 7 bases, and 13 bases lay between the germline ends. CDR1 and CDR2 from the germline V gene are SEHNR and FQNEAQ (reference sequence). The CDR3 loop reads CASSLAGVTGNEQFF. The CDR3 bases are TGTGCCAGCAGCTTAGCGGGAGTGACGGGGAATGAGCAGTTCTTC.

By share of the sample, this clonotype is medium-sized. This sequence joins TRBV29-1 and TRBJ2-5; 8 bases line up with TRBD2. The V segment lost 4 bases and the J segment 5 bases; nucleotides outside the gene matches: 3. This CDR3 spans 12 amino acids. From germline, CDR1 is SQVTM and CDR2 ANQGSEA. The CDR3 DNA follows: TGCAGCGTTGCTGCGGGAGGCGAGACCCAGTACTTC. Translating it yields CSVAAGGETQYF.

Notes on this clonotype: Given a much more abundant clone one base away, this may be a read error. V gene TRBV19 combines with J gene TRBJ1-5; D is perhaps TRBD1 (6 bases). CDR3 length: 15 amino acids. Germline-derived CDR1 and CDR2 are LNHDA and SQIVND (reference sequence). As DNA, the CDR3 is TGTGCCAATAGTACTAGTTTACAGGGTAGTCAGCCCCAGCATTTT. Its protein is CANSTSLQGSQPQHF.

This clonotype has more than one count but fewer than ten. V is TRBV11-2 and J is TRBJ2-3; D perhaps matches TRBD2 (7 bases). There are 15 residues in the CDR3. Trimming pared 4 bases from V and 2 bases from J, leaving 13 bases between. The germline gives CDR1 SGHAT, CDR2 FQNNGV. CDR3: CASSYRGAHTDTQYF. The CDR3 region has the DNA TGTGCCAGCAGCTACCGGGGGGCCCACACAGATACGCAGTATTTT.

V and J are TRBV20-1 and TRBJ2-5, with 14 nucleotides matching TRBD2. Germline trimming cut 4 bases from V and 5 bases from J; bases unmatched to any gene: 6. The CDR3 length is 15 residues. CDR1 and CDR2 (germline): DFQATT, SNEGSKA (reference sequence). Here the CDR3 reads CSATGTSGSGETQYF. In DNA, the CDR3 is TGCAGTGCTACTGGGACTAGCGGGAGCGGTGAGACCCAGTACTTC.

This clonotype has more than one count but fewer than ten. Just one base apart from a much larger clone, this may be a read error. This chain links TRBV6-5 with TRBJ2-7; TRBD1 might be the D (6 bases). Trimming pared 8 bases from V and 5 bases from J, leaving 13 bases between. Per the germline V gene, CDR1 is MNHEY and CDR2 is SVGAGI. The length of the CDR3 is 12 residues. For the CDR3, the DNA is TGTGCCAGCGAGGGGGAGTCTAACGAGCAGTACGTC. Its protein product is CASEGESNEQYV.

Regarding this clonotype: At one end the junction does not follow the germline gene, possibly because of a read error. The CDR3 loop is CASRDLAGAAGELYF. CDR3 sequence (DNA): TGTGCCAGCAGAGATCTAGCGGGAGCGGCCGGGGAGCTGTATTTT. The rearrangement joins TRBV6-1 to TRBJ2-2; 10 nucleotides line up with TRBD2. The CDR3 runs 15 residues. Per germline, CDR1 MNHNS and CDR2 SASEGT.

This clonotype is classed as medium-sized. DNA for the CDR3: TGTGCCAGCAGTTTAGCCGGGACTGACTACAATGAGCAGTTCTTC. Translating gives CASSLAGTDYNEQFF. This chain links TRBV27 with TRBJ2-1; a weak D match, TRBD2 (6 bases). Trimming removed 2 bases at V and 3 bases at J, with 11 bases between. The germline V gene has CDR1 MNHEY and CDR2 SMNVEV (reference sequence). The CDR3 loop spans 15 amino acids.

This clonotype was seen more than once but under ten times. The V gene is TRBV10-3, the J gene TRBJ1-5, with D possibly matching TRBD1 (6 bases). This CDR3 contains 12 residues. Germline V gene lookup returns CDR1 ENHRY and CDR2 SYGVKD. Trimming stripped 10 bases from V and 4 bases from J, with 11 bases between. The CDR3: CANGQTNQPQHF. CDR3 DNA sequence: TGTGCCAACGGACAGACAAATCAGCCCCAGCATTTT.

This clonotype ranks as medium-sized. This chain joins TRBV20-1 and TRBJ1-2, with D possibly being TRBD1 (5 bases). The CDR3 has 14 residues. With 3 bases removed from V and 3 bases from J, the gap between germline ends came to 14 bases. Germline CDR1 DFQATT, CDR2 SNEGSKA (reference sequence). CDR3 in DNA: TGCAGTGCTAGCCGAGGGTCGGGGGACTATGGCTACACCTTC. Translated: CSASRGSGDYGYTF.

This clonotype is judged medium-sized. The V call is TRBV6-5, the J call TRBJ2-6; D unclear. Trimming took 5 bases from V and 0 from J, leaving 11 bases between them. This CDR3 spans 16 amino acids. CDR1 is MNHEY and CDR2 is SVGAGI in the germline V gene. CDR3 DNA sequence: TGTGCCAGCAGTAGGGTTCTGCCCTCTGGGGCCAACGTCCTGACTTTC. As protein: CASSRVLPSGANVLTF.

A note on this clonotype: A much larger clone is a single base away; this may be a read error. This CDR3 reads CVSSPPRASGRTDTQYF. The CDR3 DNA reads as TGTGTCAGCAGCCCTCCCCGGGCTAGCGGACGCACAGATACGCAGTATTTT. The rearrangement links TRBV6-1 to TRBJ2-3; TRBD2 matches at 7 bases. Germline CDR1 and CDR2: MNHNS and SASEGT. CDR3 size: 17 residues.

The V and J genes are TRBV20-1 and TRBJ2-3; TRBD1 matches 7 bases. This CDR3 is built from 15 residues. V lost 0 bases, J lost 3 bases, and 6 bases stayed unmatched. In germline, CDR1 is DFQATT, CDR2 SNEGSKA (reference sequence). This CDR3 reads CSARDRKGATDTQYF. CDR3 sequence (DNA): TGCAGTGCTAGAGATCGCAAGGGGGCAACAGATACGCAGTATTTT.

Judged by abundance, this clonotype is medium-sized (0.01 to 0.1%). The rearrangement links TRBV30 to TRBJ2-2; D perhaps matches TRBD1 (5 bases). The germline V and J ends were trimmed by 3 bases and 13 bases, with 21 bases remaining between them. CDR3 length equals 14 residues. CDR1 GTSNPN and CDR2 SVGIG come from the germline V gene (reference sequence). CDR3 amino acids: CAWSLSRVGRGLFF. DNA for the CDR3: TGTGCCTGGAGCCTTAGCCGGGTGGGGCGAGGGCTGTTTTTT. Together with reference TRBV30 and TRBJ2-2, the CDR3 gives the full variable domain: SQTIHQWPATLVQPVGSPLSLECTVEGTSNPNLYWYRQAAGRGLQLLFYSVGIGQISSEVPQNLSASRPQDRQFILSSKKLLLSDSGFYLCAWSLSRVGRGLFFGEGSRLTVL.

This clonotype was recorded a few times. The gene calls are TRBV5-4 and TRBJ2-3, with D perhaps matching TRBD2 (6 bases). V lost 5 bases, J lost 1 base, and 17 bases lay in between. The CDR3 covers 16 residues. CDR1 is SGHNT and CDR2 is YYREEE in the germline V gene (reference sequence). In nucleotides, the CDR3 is TGTGCCAGCAGGCCACGAACTCCGGGAGGCACAGATACGCAGTATTTT. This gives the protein CASRPRTPGGTDTQYF.

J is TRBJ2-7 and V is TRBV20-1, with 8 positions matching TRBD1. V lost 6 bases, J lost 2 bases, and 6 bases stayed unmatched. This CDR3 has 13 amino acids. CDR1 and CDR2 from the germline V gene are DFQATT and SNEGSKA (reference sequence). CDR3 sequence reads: CSAPPDRAYEQYF. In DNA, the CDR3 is TGCAGTGCCCCGCCGGACAGGGCCTACGAGCAGTACTTC.

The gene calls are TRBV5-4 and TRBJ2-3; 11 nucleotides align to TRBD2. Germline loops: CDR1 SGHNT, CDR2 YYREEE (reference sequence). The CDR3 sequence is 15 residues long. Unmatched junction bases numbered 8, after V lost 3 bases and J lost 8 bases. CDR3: CASSWALAGGGTQYF. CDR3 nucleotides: TGTGCCAGCAGCTGGGCCCTAGCGGGAGGAGGTACGCAGTATTTT.

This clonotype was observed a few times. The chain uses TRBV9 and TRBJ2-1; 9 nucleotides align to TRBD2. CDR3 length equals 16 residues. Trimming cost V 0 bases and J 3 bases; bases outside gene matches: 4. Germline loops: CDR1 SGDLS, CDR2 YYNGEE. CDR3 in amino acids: CASSVALAGDYNEQFF. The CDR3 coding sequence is TGTGCCAGCAGCGTAGCGTTAGCGGGAGACTACAATGAGCAGTTCTTC.

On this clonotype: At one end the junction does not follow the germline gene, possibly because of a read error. CDR3 nucleotide sequence: TGTGACAGCAGTCCTACGGGAGTAGTAGTGAATGAGCAGTTCTTC. Amino acids: CDSSPTGVVVNEQFF. The gene calls are TRBV6-5 and TRBJ2-1; D possibly corresponds to TRBD2 (6 bases). The germline V gene has CDR1 MNHEY and CDR2 SVGAGI. CDR3 length equals 15 residues.

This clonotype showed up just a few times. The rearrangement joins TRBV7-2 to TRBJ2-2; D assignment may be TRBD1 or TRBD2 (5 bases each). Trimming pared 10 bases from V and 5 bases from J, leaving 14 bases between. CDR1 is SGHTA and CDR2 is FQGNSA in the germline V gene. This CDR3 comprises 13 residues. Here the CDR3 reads CANQRGSTGELFF. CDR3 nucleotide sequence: TGTGCCAACCAGAGGGGATCAACCGGGGAGCTGTTTTTT. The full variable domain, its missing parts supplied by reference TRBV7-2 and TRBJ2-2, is GAGVSQSPSNKVTEKGKDVELRCDPISGHTALYWYRQSLGQGLEFLIYFQGNSAPDKSGLPSDRFSAERTGGSVSTLTIQRTQQEDSAVYLCANQRGSTGELFFGEGSRLTVL.

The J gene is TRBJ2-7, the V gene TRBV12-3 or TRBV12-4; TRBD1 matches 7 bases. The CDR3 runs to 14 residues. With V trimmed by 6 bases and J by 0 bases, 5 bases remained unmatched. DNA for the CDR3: TGTGCCAGCAGACAGGGGCGTTTCTCCTACGAGCAGTACTTC. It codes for CASRQGRFSYEQYF.

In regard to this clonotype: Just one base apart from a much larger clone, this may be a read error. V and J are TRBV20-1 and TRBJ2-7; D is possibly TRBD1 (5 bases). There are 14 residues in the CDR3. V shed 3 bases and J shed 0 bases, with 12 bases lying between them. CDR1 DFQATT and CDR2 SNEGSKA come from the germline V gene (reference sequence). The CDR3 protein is CSASRKGHSYEQYV. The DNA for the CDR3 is TGCAGTGCTAGCCGCAAGGGGCACTCCTACGAGCAGTACGTC.

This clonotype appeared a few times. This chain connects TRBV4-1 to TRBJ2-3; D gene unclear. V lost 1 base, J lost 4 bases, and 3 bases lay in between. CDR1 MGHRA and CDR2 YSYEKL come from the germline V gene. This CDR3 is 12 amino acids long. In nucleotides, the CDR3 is TGCGCCAGCAGCCAAGTAGCAGATACGCAGTATTTT. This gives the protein CASSQVADTQYF.

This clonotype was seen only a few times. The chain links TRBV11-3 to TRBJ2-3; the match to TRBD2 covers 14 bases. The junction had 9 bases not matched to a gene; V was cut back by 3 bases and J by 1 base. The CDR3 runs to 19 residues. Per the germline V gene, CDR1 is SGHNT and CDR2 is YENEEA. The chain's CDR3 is CASSLNRLAGGPGTDTQYF. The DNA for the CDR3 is TGTGCCAGCAGCTTGAATAGACTAGCGGGAGGGCCCGGCACAGATACGCAGTATTTT.